This note documents a single T cell receptor (beta chain) sequence. Assay: immunoSEQ multiplex PCR; the TCRdb copy retains only in-frame clones and omits some. Among around 150,000 clones listed, around 88% were seen once. This entry belongs to a study of cytomegalovirus exposure and HLA in healthy donors. The CDR3 covers 18 residues. Per germline, CDR1 SGHVS and CDR2 FQNEAQ. The V segment lost 0 bases and the J segment 4 bases; nucleotides outside the gene matches: 12. Material for sequencing was PBMCs. V is TRBV7-8 and J is TRBJ2-1; 7 positions agree with TRBD1. The TCR sequence derives from a woman between 18 and 29 years old in good health and CMV-seropositive. In nucleotides, the CDR3 is TGTGCCAGCAGCTTAGCCCTCATCAGGGGGACGAGATACAATGAGCAGTTCTTC. This sequence encodes CASSLALIRGTRYNEQFF.